Sequencing of this T cell receptor (beta chain) was carried out in a study of response to subunit inactivated influenza vaccine (dated by TCRdb to the late 2010s). About the study as a whole: Deep quantitative profiling of the T cell receptor repertoire was used in the study to follow responses to a trivalent subunit inactivated influenza vaccine.

The protocol used for the library was RT-PCR. Sequencing was carried out with an Illumina HiSeq 2500. TCRdb applied fastp at Q25 and MiXCR to the public reads, then kept only in-frame beta chains. Rows with a matching CDR3 protein are joined into one entry that keeps the most common DNA and genes. The sample records almost 600,000 distinct CDR3 sequences, approximately 15% of which are singletons. The top ten constitute 11% of the sample. CDR1 and CDR2 (DFQATT, SNEGSKA) derive from the germline V gene (reference sequence). V is pared back by 6 bases and J by 1 base, with 11 bases lying between the germline termini. From the cysteine through the phenylalanine, the CDR3 covers 13 amino acids. Kept here is only the CDR3 DNA, which spans 39 bases and is read in frame from base 1. The paper's findings and limits, for the study overall: The authors proposed that each seasonal influenza vaccination may bring in only a limited number of new T cells.

This clonotype was counted only a few times. Its binding antigen is unknown. Base qualities are not at hand, and no much larger clone is one base apart. The sample in question was PBMCs from blood, obtained approximately 12 days after vaccination. This sequence was found in a man aged 50-59 years who received an inactivated influenza vaccine. Donor details come from another sample of the same person, matched by shared clones. Recombination connected TRBV20-1 to TRBJ2-3, with the D gene too uncertain to name. The CDR3 in this case is CSAVVRGTDTQYF. The bases are TGCAGTGCAGTAGTTAGGGGCACAGATACGCAGTATTTT.